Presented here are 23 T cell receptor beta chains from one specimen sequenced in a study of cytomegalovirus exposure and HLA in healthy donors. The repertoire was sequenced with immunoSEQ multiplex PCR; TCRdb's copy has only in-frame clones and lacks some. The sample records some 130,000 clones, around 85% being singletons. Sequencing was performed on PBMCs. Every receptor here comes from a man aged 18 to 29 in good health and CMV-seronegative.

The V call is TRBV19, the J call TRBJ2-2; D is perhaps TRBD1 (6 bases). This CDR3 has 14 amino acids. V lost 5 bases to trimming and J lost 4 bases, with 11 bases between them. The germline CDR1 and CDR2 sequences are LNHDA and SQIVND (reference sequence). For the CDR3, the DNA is TGTGCCAGTAGTCCTCCGACAGGCACCGGGGAGCTGTTTTTT. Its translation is CASSPPTGTGELFF.

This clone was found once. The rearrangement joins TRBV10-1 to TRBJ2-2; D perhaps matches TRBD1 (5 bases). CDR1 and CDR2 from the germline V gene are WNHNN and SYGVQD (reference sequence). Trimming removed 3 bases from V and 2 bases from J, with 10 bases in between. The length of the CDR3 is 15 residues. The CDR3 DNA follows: TGCGCCAGCAGTGAAGGTCAGGGCAACACCGGGGAGCTGTTTTTT. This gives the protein CASSEGQGNTGELFF.

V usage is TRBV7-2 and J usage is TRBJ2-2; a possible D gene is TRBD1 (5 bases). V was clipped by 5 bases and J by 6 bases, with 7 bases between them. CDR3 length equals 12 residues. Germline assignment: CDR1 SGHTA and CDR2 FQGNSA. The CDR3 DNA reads TGTGCCAGCAGCCGCAGGGCCGGGGAGCTGTTTTTT. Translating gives CASSRRAGELFF.

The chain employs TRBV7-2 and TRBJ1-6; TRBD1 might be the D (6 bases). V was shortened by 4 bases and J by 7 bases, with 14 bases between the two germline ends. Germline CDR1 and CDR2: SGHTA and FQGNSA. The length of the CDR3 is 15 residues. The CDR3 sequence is CASSWEGVNNSPLHF. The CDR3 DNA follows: TGTGCCAGCAGCTGGGAGGGGGTGAACAATTCACCCCTCCACTTT.

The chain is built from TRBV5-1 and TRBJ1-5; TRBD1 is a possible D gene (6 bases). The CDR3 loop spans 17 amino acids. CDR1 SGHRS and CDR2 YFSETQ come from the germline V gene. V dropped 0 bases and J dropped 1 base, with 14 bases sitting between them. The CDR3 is CASSLGGDTISNQPQHF. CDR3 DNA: TGCGCCAGCAGCTTGGGAGGGGACACTATAAGCAATCAGCCCCAGCATTTT.

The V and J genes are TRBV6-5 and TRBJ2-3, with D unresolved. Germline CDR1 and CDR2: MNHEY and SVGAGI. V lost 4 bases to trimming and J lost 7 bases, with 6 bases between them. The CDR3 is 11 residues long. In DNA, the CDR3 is TGTGCCAGCAGTTCCGGGTATACGCAGTATTTT. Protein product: CASSSGYTQYF.

The CDR3 loop reads CASSPGQLDGEQYF. In nucleotides, the CDR3 is TGCGCCAGCAGCCCGGGACAGCTGGACGGCGAGCAGTACTTC. This rearrangement joins TRBV5-1 to TRBJ2-7, with 7 bases matching TRBD1. With V trimmed by 4 bases and J by 6 bases, 10 bases remained unmatched. Germline V gene lookup returns CDR1 SGHRS and CDR2 YFSETQ. The CDR3 spans 14 residues.

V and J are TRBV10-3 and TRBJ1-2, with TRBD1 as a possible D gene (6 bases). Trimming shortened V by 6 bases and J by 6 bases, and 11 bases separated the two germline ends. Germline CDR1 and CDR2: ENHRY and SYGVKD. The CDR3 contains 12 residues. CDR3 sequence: CAIRRTEDGYTF. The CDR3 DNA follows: TGTGCCATCAGACGGACAGAGGATGGCTACACCTTC.

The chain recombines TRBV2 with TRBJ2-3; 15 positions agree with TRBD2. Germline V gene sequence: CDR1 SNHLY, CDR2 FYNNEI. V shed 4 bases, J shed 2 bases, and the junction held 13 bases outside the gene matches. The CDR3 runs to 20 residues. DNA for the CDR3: TGTGCCAGCAGTGTCGAGGAGGGACTAGCGGGGGGTTTACCCACAGATACGCAGTATTTT. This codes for CASSVEEGLAGGLPTDTQYF.

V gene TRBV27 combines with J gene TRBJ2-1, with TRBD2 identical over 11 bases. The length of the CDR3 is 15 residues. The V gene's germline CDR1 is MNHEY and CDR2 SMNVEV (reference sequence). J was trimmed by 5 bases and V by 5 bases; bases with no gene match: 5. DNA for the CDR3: TGTGCCAGCAGTCCCGGGACTAGCGGCAACAATGAGCAGTTCTTC. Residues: CASSPGTSGNNEQFF.

In nucleotides, the CDR3 is TGTGCCAGCAGTGAACAGGGGATCGCCTACGAGCAGTACTTC. This translates into CASSEQGIAYEQYF. The chain carries TRBV6-1 and TRBJ2-7; possible D gene TRBD1, 6 bases. Germline V gene sequence: CDR1 MNHNS, CDR2 SASEGT. The CDR3 has 14 residues. Between the trimmed V and J ends, which lost 2 bases and 2 bases, there was a span of 10 bases.

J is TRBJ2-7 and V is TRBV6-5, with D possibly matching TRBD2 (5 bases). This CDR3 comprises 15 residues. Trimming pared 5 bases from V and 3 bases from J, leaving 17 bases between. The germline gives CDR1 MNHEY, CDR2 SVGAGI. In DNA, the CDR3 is TGTGCCAGCAGTGGCGGCGGAGTAGGAGGCTACGAGCAGTACTTC. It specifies CASSGGGVGGYEQYF.

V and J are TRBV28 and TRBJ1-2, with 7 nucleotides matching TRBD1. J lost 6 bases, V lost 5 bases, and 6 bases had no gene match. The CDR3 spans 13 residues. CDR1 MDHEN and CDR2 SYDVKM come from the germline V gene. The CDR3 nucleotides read TGTGCCAGCAGTCAATACAGGGGCCATGGCTACACCTTC. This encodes CASSQYRGHGYTF.

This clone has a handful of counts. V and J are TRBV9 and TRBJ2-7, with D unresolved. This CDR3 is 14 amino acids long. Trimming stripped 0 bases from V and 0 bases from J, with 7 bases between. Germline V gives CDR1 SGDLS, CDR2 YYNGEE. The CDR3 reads CASSVDAYSYEQYF. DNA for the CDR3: TGTGCCAGCAGCGTAGATGCCTACTCCTACGAGCAGTACTTC.

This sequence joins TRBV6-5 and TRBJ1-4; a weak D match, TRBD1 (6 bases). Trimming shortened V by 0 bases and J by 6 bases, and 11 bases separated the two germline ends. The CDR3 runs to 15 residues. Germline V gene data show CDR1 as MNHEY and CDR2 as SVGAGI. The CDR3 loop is CASSYSMQGYEKLFF. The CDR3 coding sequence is TGTGCCAGCAGTTACTCGATGCAGGGGTATGAAAAACTGTTTTTT.

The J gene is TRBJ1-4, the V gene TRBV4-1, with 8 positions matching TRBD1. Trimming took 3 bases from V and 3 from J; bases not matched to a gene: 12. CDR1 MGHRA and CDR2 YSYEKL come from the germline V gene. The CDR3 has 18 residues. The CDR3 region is CASSHHGGRGRPNEKLFF. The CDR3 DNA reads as TGCGCCAGCAGCCACCACGGCGGCAGGGGGCGGCCTAATGAAAAACTGTTTTTT.

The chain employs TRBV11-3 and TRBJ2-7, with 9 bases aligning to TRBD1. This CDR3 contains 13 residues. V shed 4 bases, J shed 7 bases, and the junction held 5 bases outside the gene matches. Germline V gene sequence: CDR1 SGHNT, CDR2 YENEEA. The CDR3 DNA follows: TGTGCCAGCAGCTCGACAGGGGGTCGGGAGCAGTACTTC. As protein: CASSSTGGREQYF.

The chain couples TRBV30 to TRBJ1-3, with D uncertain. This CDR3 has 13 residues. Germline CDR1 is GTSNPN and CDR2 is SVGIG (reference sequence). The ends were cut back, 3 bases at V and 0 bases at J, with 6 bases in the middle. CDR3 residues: CAWSPYSGNTIYF. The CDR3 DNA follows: TGTGCCTGGAGCCCCTACTCTGGAAACACCATATATTTT. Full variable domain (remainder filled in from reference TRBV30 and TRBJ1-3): SQTIHQWPATLVQPVGSPLSLECTVEGTSNPNLYWYRQAAGRGLQLLFYSVGIGQISSEVPQNLSASRPQDRQFILSSKKLLLSDSGFYLCAWSPYSGNTIYFGEGSWLTVV.

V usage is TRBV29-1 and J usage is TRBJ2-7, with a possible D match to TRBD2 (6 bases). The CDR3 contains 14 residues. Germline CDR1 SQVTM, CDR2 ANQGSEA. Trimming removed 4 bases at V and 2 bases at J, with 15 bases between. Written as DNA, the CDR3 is TGCAGCGTTGTTACCCACGGGAGCACCTACGAGCAGTACTTC. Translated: CSVVTHGSTYEQYF.

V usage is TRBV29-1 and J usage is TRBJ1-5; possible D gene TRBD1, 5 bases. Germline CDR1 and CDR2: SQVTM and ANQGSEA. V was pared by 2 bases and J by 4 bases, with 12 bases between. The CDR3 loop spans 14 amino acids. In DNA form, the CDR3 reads TGCAGCGTTGAATTCGGGGGTGGGAATCAGCCCCAGCATTTT. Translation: CSVEFGGGNQPQHF.

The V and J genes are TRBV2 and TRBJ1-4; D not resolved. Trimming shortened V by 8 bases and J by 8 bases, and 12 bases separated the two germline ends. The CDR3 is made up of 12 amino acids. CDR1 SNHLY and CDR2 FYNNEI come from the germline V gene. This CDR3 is CASQERGEKLFF. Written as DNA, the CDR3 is TGTGCCAGCCAAGAACGGGGAGAAAAACTGTTTTTT.

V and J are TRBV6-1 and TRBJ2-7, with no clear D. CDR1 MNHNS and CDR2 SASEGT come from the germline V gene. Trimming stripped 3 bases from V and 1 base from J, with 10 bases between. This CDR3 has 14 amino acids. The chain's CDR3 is CASSDRGLSYEQYF. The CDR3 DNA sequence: TGTGCCAGCAGTGATCGAGGTCTTTCCTACGAGCAGTACTTC.

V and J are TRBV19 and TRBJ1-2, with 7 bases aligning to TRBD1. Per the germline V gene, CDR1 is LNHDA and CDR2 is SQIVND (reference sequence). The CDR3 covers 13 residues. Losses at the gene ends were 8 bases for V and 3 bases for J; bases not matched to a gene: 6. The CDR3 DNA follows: TGTGCCAGTGTCCGGGACAGACACTATGGCTACACCTTC. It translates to CASVRDRHYGYTF.